The 29 T cell receptor beta chains presented below share a single source sample, sequenced in a study of blood T cell repertoires in COVID-19. TCRdb's copy holds only in-frame clones and misses some; the assay was immunoSEQ multiplex PCR. The sample consists of 350,000 to 500,000 clones, roughly 88% of them appearing once. Sequenced input: PBMCs or T cells enriched from blood (not recorded which). These receptors were collected from a woman between 18 and 30 years old who had been exposed to COVID-19.

The chain has TRBV6-5 and TRBJ2-1; TRBD2 matches 7 bases. J lost 9 bases, V lost 5 bases, and 1 base had no gene match. Germline assignment: CDR1 MNHEY and CDR2 SVGAGI. The CDR3 length is 11 residues. The CDR3 DNA is TGTGCCAGCAGTCAGCGGGGTGAGCAGTTCTTC. It is translated as CASSQRGEQFF.

V and J are TRBV11-2 and TRBJ1-2; unclear D gene. The germline V gene encodes CDR1 SGHAT and CDR2 FQNNGV. The CDR3 extends over 14 amino acids. The V gene lost 1 base and the J gene lost 4 bases, with 10 bases spanning the gap. The CDR3: CASSLAAEAYGYTF. DNA of the CDR3: TGTGCCAGCAGCTTAGCCGCAGAGGCCTATGGCTACACCTTC. Drawing the rest from reference TRBV11-2 and TRBJ1-2, the complete variable domain is EAGVAQSPRYKIIEKRQSVAFWCNPISGHATLYWYQQILGQGPKLLIQFQNNGVVDDSQLPKDRFSAERLKGVDSTLKIQPAKLEDSAVYLCASSLAAEAYGYTFGSGTRLTVV.

This sequence joins TRBV14 and TRBJ1-1, with unresolved D. The CDR3 has 22 amino acids. Trimming took off 4 bases at V and 3 bases at J, with 36 bases between the two ends. CDR1 and CDR2 from the germline V gene are SGHDN and FVKESK. The CDR3 sequence: CASSRPSGKNLRLSGFDTEAFF. The CDR3 DNA reads TGTGCCAGCAGCCGACCATCCGGGAAAAACTTACGCTTAAGCGGGTTTGACACTGAAGCTTTCTTT.

The chain carries TRBV4-2 and TRBJ1-2; no reliable D call. V dropped 0 bases and J dropped 3 bases, with 8 bases sitting between them. The CDR3 loop spans 14 amino acids. Looked up from germline, CDR1 is LGHNA and CDR2 is YNFKEQ. CDR3 in amino acids: CASSQDWQDYGYTF. DNA of the CDR3: TGTGCCAGCAGCCAAGATTGGCAGGACTATGGCTACACCTTC.

This chain joins TRBV7-2 and TRBJ2-7; 12 nucleotides align to TRBD2. The germline CDR1 and CDR2 sequences are SGHTA and FQGNSA. V lost 1 base to trimming and J lost 2 bases; unmatched junction nucleotides: 0. CDR3 length equals 15 residues. For the CDR3, the DNA is TGTGCCAGCAGCTTAGGACTAGCGGGGGCCTACGAGCAGTACTTC. This encodes CASSLGLAGAYEQYF.

The rearrangement uses TRBV5-1 and TRBJ2-7, with 8 bases aligning to TRBD2. V lost 2 bases, J lost 3 bases, and 7 bases stayed unmatched. The CDR3 loop spans 15 amino acids. Germline CDR1 reads SGHRS; CDR2 reads YFSETQ. The CDR3 DNA reads as TGCGCCAGCAGCTTAGTAGCGGGAAACTACTACGAGCAGTACTTC. It yields the protein CASSLVAGNYYEQYF.

On this clone: This same CDR3 is encoded by further DNA sequences in the sample. The chain links TRBV7-2 to TRBJ2-5; 8 bases line up with TRBD1. Germline values: CDR1 SGHTA, CDR2 FQGNSA. This CDR3 contains 13 residues. V lost 5 bases to trimming and J lost 2 bases; unmatched junction nucleotides: 1. The CDR3 region is CASSHRGQETQYF. CDR3 coding DNA: TGTGCCAGCAGCCACAGGGGGCAAGAGACCCAGTACTTC. The full variable domain, rest sourced from reference TRBV7-2 and TRBJ2-5, is GAGVSQSPSNKVTEKGKDVELRCDPISGHTALYWYRQSLGQGLEFLIYFQGNSAPDKSGLPSDRFSAERTGGSVSTLTIQRTQQEDSAVYLCASSHRGQETQYFGPGTRLLVL.

The genes are TRBV10-3 and TRBJ2-7, with 10 bases aligning to TRBD1. This CDR3 contains 15 residues. Losses at the gene ends were 6 bases for V and 0 bases for J; bases not matched to a gene: 5. Germline assignment: CDR1 ENHRY and CDR2 SYGVKD. The CDR3 DNA sequence: TGTGCCATCAGGGGACAGGGGAGAGGCTCCTACGAGCAGTACTTC. This gives the protein CAIRGQGRGSYEQYF.

The V and J genes are TRBV7-8 and TRBJ1-4; 10 bases align to TRBD1. The junction had 7 bases not matched to a gene; V was cut back by 1 base and J by 8 bases. The V gene's germline CDR1 is SGHVS and CDR2 FQNEAQ. This CDR3 region has 16 residues. The CDR3 loop is CASSLGQGAAWEKLFF. CDR3 bases: TGTGCCAGCAGCTTAGGACAGGGGGCGGCATGGGAAAAACTGTTTTTT.

The V and J genes are TRBV15 and TRBJ1-1, with 7 nucleotides matching TRBD1. Germline trimming cut 0 bases from V and 6 bases from J; bases unmatched to any gene: 4. This CDR3 comprises 14 residues. The germline V gene encodes CDR1 LNHNV and CDR2 YYDKDF (reference sequence). The CDR3 region is CATSRDRGPSEAFF. DNA for the CDR3: TGTGCCACCAGCAGAGATAGGGGGCCTTCTGAAGCTTTCTTT.

The chain recombines TRBV2 with TRBJ1-5, with 8 bases identical to TRBD1. There are 17 residues in the CDR3. Unmatched junction bases numbered 11, after V lost 4 bases and J lost 3 bases. The germline gives CDR1 SNHLY, CDR2 FYNNEI. The CDR3 DNA sequence: TGTGCCAGCAGTGGATGGACAGGGACGGTGAACAATCAGCCCCAGCATTTT. Translated: CASSGWTGTVNNQPQHF.

V usage is TRBV25-1 and J usage is TRBJ1-2, with TRBD1 as a possible D gene (6 bases). The CDR3 has 13 residues. Germline CDR1 is MGHDK and CDR2 is SYGVNS. Deletions cut 4 bases from V and 6 bases from J, with 12 bases between. CDR3 sequence: CASSGDRLHGYTF. CDR3 nucleotides: TGTGCCAGCAGTGGAGACAGGCTACATGGCTACACCTTC.

The gene calls are TRBV28 and TRBJ2-7; D is perhaps TRBD1 (7 bases). V lost 5 bases to trimming and J lost 3 bases, with 23 bases between them. This CDR3 spans 17 amino acids. Germline V lookup: CDR1 MDHEN, CDR2 SYDVKM. The CDR3 region has the DNA TGTGCCAGCAGTCCGCTCCGACAGGGAGGTTTAGTCTACGAGCAGTACTTC. Protein: CASSPLRQGGLVYEQYF.

The chain uses TRBV7-9 and TRBJ1-2, with 9 bases matching TRBD1. V dropped 5 bases and J dropped 3; count of bases not matched to a gene: 7. The CDR3 has 15 residues. CDR1 SEHNR and CDR2 FQNEAQ come from the germline V gene (reference sequence). CDR3 loop: CASSGTGGKDYGYTF. The CDR3 DNA reads as TGTGCCAGCAGCGGAACAGGGGGCAAGGACTATGGCTACACCTTC.

The V call is TRBV27, the J call TRBJ1-5; a possible D gene is TRBD1 (5 bases). Trimming cost V 4 bases and J 7 bases, with 20 bases left between them. The CDR3 is 16 residues long. From germline, CDR1 is MNHEY and CDR2 SMNVEV (reference sequence). CDR3: CASSSPSRGREQPQHF. The CDR3 DNA reads TGTGCCAGCAGTTCCCCCAGCCGGGGGAGAGAGCAGCCCCAGCATTTT.

This clone came up once. The V gene is TRBV10-2, the J gene TRBJ2-7, with 10 positions matching TRBD2. The germline V gene encodes CDR1 WSHSY and CDR2 SAAADI. V was pared by 4 bases and J by 4 bases, with 4 bases of the junction left unmatched. This CDR3 comprises 14 residues. The CDR3 loop is CASSGSGRGYEQYF. As DNA, the CDR3 is TGCGCCAGCAGTGGGAGCGGGAGGGGGTACGAGCAGTACTTC.

The chain recombines TRBV5-6 with TRBJ2-1, with D uncertain. V was clipped by 0 bases and J by 12 bases, with 19 bases between them. Per germline, CDR1 SGHDT and CDR2 YYEEEE. This CDR3 has 15 amino acids. The CDR3: CASSLGVGDVFVQFF. CDR3 sequence (DNA): TGTGCCAGCAGCTTGGGTGTCGGAGACGTTTTCGTGCAGTTCTTC.

This chain joins TRBV11-3 and TRBJ2-3; a possible D gene is TRBD1 (6 bases). The germline CDR1 and CDR2 sequences are SGHNT and YENEEA. V lost 0 bases, J lost 3 bases, and 10 bases lay in between. This CDR3 has 15 amino acids. CDR3 loop: CASSLDRGTTDTQYF. The CDR3 nucleotides read TGTGCCAGCAGCTTAGACAGGGGAACGACAGATACGCAGTATTTT.

This rearrangement joins TRBV28 to TRBJ2-7, with TRBD1 identical over 8 bases. Germline V lookup: CDR1 MDHEN, CDR2 SYDVKM. J gave up 4 bases and V 5 bases, and 10 bases lay outside the gene matches. This CDR3 is built from 15 residues. The CDR3 is CASSPVGTGAYEQYF. CDR3 sequence (DNA): TGTGCCAGCAGTCCCGTCGGGACAGGCGCGTACGAGCAGTACTTC.

The genes are TRBV7-9 and TRBJ1-4; D gene ambiguous. Trimming took 3 bases from V and 3 from J, leaving 14 bases between them. This CDR3 spans 16 amino acids. The germline V gene encodes CDR1 SEHNR and CDR2 FQNEAQ (reference sequence). Here the CDR3 reads CASSFRTEEANEKLFF. CDR3 bases: TGTGCCAGCAGCTTTAGGACTGAGGAGGCTAATGAAAAACTGTTTTTT.

The CDR3, as DNA: TGTGCCAGCAGTATGACAGGGTTCCCCGGGAATGGCTACACCTTC. Translated, it gives CASSMTGFPGNGYTF. The chain couples TRBV2 to TRBJ1-2; 7 nucleotides align to TRBD1. Losses at the gene ends were 5 bases for V and 6 bases for J; bases not matched to a gene: 12. Germline V lookup: CDR1 SNHLY, CDR2 FYNNEI. This CDR3 is built from 15 residues.

This chain uses TRBV4-2 with TRBJ2-7; D gene ambiguous. Trimming took off 1 base at V and 2 bases at J, with 6 bases between the two ends. The CDR3 extends over 13 amino acids. Germline V gives CDR1 LGHNA, CDR2 YNFKEQ. The CDR3 here is CASSQVGAYEQYF. DNA for the CDR3: TGTGCCAGCAGCCAAGTGGGCGCCTACGAGCAGTACTTC.

The chain joins TRBV14 to TRBJ1-2, with D maybe TRBD1 (6 bases). Between the trimmed V and J ends, which lost 4 bases and 2 bases, there was a span of 8 bases. Per germline, CDR1 SGHDN and CDR2 FVKESK. This CDR3 spans 13 amino acids. The CDR3 DNA reads TGTGCCAGCAGCCTCGGGACAAACTATGGCTACACCTTC. This encodes CASSLGTNYGYTF.

V usage is TRBV3-1 (or the pseudogene TRBV3-2) and J usage is TRBJ2-1; TRBD2 aligns across 8 bases. Germline CDR1 LGHDT, CDR2 YNNKEL (reference sequence). The length of the CDR3 is 14 residues. V shed 1 base, J shed 6 bases, and the junction held 2 bases outside the gene matches. CDR3 coding DNA: TGTGCCAGCAGCCAAGGGACTAGCAGCAATGAGCAGTTCTTC. This sequence encodes CASSQGTSSNEQFF.

V and J are TRBV19 and TRBJ1-5, with 10 bases aligning to TRBD1. The length of the CDR3 is 15 residues. The V and J ends lost 3 bases and 7 bases, in that order; junction bases with no gene match: 6. Germline CDR1 and CDR2: LNHDA and SQIVND (reference sequence). In DNA, the CDR3 is TGTGCCAGTAGTATCGACAGGGGGCAGTGGCAGCCCCAGCATTTT. The encoded protein is CASSIDRGQWQPQHF.

The chain combines TRBV4-2 with TRBJ2-7; 7 bases agree with TRBD1. The germline V gene encodes CDR1 LGHNA and CDR2 YNFKEQ. The CDR3 loop spans 18 amino acids. The junction had 13 bases not matched to a gene; V was cut back by 0 bases and J by 2 bases. The CDR3 DNA sequence: TGTGCCAGCAGCCAAGATCATCTCGGCAGGGGGAAGACCTACGAGCAGTACTTC. It translates to CASSQDHLGRGKTYEQYF.

The V and J genes are TRBV3-1 (or the pseudogene TRBV3-2) and TRBJ2-5; 14 bases map to TRBD2. The CDR3 covers 14 residues. Looked up from germline, CDR1 is LGHDT and CDR2 is YNNKEL (reference sequence). Trimming cost V 6 bases and J 5 bases; bases outside gene matches: 2. The CDR3 loop reads CASSRLAGGETQYF. In DNA, the CDR3 is TGTGCCAGCAGTCGACTAGCGGGGGGGGAGACCCAGTACTTC.

The J gene is TRBJ1-4, the V gene TRBV27; D is perhaps TRBD1 (5 bases). CDR1 is MNHEY and CDR2 is SMNVEV in the germline V gene (reference sequence). Trimming pared 8 bases from V and 7 bases from J, leaving 17 bases between. CDR3 length: 14 residues. The DNA for the CDR3 is TGTGCCAGCGCCCCCGGCAGGGTGCCTGAAAAACTGTTTTTT. Protein product: CASAPGRVPEKLFF. Together with reference TRBV27 and TRBJ1-4, the CDR3 gives the full variable domain: EAQVTQNPRYLITVTGKKLTVTCSQNMNHEYMSWYRQDPGLGLRQIYYSMNVEVTDKGDVPEGYKVSRKEKRNFPLILESPSPNQTSLYFCASAPGRVPEKLFFGSGTQLSVL.

CDR3 amino acids: CASSPQRDSGPSGNTIYF. The CDR3 coding sequence is TGTGCCAGCTCACCACAACGGGACTCCGGGCCATCAGGAAACACCATATATTTT. The J gene is TRBJ1-3, the V gene TRBV18, with a tentative D call TRBD1 (5 bases). This CDR3 is 18 amino acids long. Trimming pared 1 base from V and 4 bases from J, leaving 20 bases between. The germline V gene encodes CDR1 KGHSH and CDR2 LQKENI. The variable domain in full, completed from reference TRBV18 and TRBJ1-3, reads NAGVMQNPRHLVRRRGQEARLRCSPMKGHSHVYWYRQLPEEGLKFMVYLQKENIIDESGMPKERFSAEFPKEGPSILRIQQVVRGDSAAYFCASSPQRDSGPSGNTIYFGEGSWLTVV.